This T cell receptor beta chain was obtained from a study of blood T cell repertoires in COVID-19. Study summary: Researchers got acute and convalescent COVID-19 samples from the United States, Italy and Spain.

Clones were read by immunoSEQ multiplex PCR, and TCRdb kept only the in-frame ones, dropping some. The sample has around 100,000 clones, about four fifths seen once. Germline V lookup: CDR1 SGHRS, CDR2 YFSETQ. The V end lost 0 bases, the J end lost 2 bases, and 12 bases lay between the germline ends. This CDR3 spans 15 amino acids. This clonotype originated in a woman of 80 years or more with active or convalescent COVID-19. Input material: peripheral blood. The rearrangement links TRBV5-1 to TRBJ2-7; tentatively, D is TRBD1 (5 bases). The CDR3 region is CASSLGWTPTYEQYF. Written as DNA, the CDR3 is TGCGCCAGCAGCTTGGGGTGGACACCAACCTACGAGCAGTACTTC.